This T cell receptor (beta chain) was sequenced for a study of CD8+CD57+ T cells in acquired aplastic anemia. Study summary: Sorted CD4+ and CD8+ cells gave a mean 3.2 ug DNA, range roughly 0.18 to 30 ug. Among healthy donors, CD4+ cells averaged about 11 million reads. Overall study findings and caveats: Patients and healthy controls showed no significant CD8+ Simpson's diversity difference.

The table lists this clonotype with many counts. Its matching antigen is unknown. TCR beta VDJ and CDR3 profiling used genomic DNA as template. From the reads, TCRdb called clonotypes with MiXCR, one entry per CDR3 protein. The sample lists about 190,000 distinct CDR3 sequences, approximately 49% occurring once. The sequencing input was sorted CD4+, CD8+, or CD8+CD57+ T cells (not recorded which) from PBMCs. The TCR originated in a human donor in good health, serving as a control.

The CDR3 DNA reads as TGTGCCAGCGCCACAGGGCCCTACGAGCAGTACTTC. Translated, it gives CASATGPYEQYF. This chain links TRBV6-2 or TRBV6-3 with TRBJ2-7; a possible D gene is TRBD1 (6 bases). The CDR3 has 12 residues. Germline CDR1 reads MNHEY; CDR2 reads SVGEGT. The V and J ends lost 8 bases and 2 bases respectively, with 10 bases between them.